This TCR beta chain comes out of a study of T cell changes during pregnancy in multiple sclerosis. This CDR3 comprises 14 residues. The V and J ends lost 0 bases and 5 bases respectively, with 6 bases between them. The germline gives CDR1 SGHRS, CDR2 YFSETQ. Assay: immunoSEQ multiplex PCR; the TCRdb copy retains only in-frame clones and omits some. The repertoire holds 35,000 to 45,000 clones, with 92% as singletons. This receptor was identified in a female donor with multiple sclerosis, enrolled in a pregnancy study. Source: CD8+ T cells from peripheral blood mononuclear cells, taken in the first trimester of pregnancy. The chain joins TRBV5-1 to TRBJ1-6; perhaps TRBD1 as D (5 bases). As DNA, the CDR3 is TGCGCCAGCAGCTTGGAGGGGAATAATTCACCCCTCCACTTT. This codes for CASSLEGNNSPLHF.